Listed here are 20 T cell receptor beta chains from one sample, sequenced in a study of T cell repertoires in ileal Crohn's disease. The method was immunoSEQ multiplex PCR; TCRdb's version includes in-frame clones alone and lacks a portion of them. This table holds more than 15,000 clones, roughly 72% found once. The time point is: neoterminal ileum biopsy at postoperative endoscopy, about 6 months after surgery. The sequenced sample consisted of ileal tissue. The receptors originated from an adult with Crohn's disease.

Here the CDR3 reads CASSPWTGNYEQYF. CDR3 DNA: TGTGCCAGCAGCCCCTGGACAGGGAACTACGAGCAGTACTTC. The genes are TRBV4-2 and TRBJ2-7, with 8 bases that match TRBD1. Germline V gene lookup returns CDR1 LGHNA and CDR2 YNFKEQ. This CDR3 is 14 amino acids long. V was clipped by 4 bases and J by 3 bases; unmatched bases: 5.

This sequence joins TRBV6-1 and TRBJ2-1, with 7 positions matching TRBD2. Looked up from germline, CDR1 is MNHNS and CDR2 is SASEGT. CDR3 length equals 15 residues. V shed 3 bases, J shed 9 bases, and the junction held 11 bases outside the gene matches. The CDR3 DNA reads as TGTGCCAGCAGTGACGGCGTGGGAGGGCCTTTTGAGCAGTTCTTC. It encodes CASSDGVGGPFEQFF.

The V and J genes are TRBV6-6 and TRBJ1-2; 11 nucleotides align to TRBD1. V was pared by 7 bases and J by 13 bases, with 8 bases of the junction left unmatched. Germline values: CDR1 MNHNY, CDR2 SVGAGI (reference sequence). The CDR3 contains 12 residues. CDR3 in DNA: TGTGCCAGCACCATGGACAGGGGGCGATGCACCTTC. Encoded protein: CASTMDRGRCTF.

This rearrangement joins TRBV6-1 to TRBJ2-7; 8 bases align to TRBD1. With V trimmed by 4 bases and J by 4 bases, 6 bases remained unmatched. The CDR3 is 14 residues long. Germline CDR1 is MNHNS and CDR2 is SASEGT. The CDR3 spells CASSVADRGYEQYF. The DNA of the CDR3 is TGTGCCAGCAGTGTAGCCGACAGGGGTTACGAGCAGTACTTC.

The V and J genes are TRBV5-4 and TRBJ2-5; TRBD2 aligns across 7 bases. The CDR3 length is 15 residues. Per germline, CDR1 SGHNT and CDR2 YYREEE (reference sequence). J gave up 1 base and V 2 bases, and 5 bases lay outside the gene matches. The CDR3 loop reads CASSFLAEAQETQYF. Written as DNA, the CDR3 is TGTGCCAGCAGCTTTCTAGCGGAGGCCCAAGAGACCCAGTACTTC.

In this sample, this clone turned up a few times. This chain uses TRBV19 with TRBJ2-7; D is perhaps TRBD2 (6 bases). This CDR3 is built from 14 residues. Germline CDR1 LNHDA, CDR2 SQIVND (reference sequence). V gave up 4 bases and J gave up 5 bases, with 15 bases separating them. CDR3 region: CASSTRQGGHEQYF. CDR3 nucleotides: TGTGCCAGTAGTACCCGCCAGGGAGGCCACGAGCAGTACTTC.

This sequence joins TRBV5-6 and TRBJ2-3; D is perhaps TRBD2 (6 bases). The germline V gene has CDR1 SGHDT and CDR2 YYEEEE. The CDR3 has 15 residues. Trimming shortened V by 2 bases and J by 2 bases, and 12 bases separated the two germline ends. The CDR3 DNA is TGTGCCAGCAGCTTTATAGCGGATACCACAGATACGCAGTATTTT. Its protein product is CASSFIADTTDTQYF. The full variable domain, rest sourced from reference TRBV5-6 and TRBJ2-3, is DAGVTQSPTHLIKTRGQQVTLRCSPKSGHDTVSWYQQALGQGPQFIFQYYEEEERQRGNFPDRFSGHQFPNYSSELNVNALLLGDSALYLCASSFIADTTDTQYFGPGTRLTVL.

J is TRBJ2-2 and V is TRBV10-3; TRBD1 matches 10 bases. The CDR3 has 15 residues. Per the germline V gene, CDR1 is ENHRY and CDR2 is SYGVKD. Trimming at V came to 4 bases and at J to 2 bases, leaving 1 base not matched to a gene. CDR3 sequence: CAISGTGGNTGELFF. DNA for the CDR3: TGTGCCATCAGTGGGACAGGGGGTAACACCGGGGAGCTGTTTTTT.

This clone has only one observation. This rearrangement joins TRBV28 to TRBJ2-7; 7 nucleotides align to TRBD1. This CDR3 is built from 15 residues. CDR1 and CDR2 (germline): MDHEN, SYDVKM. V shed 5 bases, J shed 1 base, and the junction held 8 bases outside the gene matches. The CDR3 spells CASSRPPQGSYEQYF. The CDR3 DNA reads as TGTGCCAGCAGTCGGCCCCCACAGGGGTCCTACGAGCAGTACTTC.

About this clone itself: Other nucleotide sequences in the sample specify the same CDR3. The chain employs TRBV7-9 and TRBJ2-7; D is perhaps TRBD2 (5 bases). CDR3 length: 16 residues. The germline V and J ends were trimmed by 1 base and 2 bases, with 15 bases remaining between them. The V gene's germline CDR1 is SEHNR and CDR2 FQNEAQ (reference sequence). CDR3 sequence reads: CASSLGLQTGTYEQYF. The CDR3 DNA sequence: TGTGCCAGCAGCTTAGGACTACAGACGGGTACCTACGAGCAGTACTTC.

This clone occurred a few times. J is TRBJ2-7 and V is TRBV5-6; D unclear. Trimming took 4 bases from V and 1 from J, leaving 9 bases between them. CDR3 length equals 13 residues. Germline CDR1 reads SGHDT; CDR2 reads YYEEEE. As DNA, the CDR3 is TGTGCCAGCAGCCAATGGCGGTCCTACGAGCAGTACTTC. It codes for CASSQWRSYEQYF. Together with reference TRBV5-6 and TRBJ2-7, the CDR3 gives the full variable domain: DAGVTQSPTHLIKTRGQQVTLRCSPKSGHDTVSWYQQALGQGPQFIFQYYEEEERQRGNFPDRFSGHQFPNYSSELNVNALLLGDSALYLCASSQWRSYEQYFGPGTRLTVT.

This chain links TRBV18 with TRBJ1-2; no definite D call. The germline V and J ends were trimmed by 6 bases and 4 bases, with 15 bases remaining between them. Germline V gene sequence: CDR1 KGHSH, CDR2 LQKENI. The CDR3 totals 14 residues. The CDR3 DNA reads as TGTGCCAGCTCCCGGGAGGGTGGTGGCTATGGCTACACCTTC. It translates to CASSREGGGYGYTF.

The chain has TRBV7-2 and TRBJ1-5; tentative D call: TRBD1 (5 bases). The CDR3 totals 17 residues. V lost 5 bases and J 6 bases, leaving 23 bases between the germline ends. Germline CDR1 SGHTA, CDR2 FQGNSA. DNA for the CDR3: TGTGCCAGCAGCCTAACCGATCATCCAGGGTGGGTTCAGCCCCAGCATTTT. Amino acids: CASSLTDHPGWVQPQHF.

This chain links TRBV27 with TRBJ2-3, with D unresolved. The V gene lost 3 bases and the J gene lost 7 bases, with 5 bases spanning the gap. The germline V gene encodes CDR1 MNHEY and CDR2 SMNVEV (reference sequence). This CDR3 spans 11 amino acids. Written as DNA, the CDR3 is TGTGCCAGCAGTTTTCAGAATACGCAGTATTTT. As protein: CASSFQNTQYF.

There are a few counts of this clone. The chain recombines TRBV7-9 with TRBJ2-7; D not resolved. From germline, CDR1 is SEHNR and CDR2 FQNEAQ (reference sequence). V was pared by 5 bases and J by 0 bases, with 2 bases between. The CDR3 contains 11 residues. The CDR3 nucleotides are TGTGCCAGCAGCCGCTCCTACGAGCAGTACTTC. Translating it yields CASSRSYEQYF. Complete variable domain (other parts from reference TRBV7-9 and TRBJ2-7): DTGVSQNPRHKITKRGQNVTFRCDPISEHNRLYWYRQTLGQGPEFLTYFQNEAQLEKSRLLSDRFSAERPKGSFSTLEIQRTEQGDSAMYLCASSRSYEQYFGPGTRLTVT.

The CDR3: CASSGGIQGALYGYTF. In DNA form, the CDR3 reads TGTGCCAGCAGCGGGGGGATACAGGGGGCGCTCTATGGCTACACCTTC. The chain links TRBV5-4 to TRBJ1-2; 9 nucleotides match TRBD1. This CDR3 is 16 amino acids long. Germline V lookup: CDR1 SGHNT, CDR2 YYREEE (reference sequence). The V gene end was trimmed by 4 bases and the J gene end by 4 bases; junction bases not matched to a gene: 11.

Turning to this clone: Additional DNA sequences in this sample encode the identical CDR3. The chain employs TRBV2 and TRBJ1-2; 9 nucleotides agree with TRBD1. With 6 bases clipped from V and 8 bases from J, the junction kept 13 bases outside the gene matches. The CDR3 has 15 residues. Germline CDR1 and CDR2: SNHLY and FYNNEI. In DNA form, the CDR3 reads TGTGCCAGCAGGCAGGGGACAGGGATTGGATACGGCTACACCTTC. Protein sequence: CASRQGTGIGYGYTF.

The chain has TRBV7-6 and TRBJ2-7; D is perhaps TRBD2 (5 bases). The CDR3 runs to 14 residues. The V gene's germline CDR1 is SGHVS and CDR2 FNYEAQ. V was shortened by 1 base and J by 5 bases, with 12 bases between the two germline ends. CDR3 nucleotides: TGTGCCAGCAGCTTAGAGTTCGGGAAGCACGAGCAGTACTTC. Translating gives CASSLEFGKHEQYF.

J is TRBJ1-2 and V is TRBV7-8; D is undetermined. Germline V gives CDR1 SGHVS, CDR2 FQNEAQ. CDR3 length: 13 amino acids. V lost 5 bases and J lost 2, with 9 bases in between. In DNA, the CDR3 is TGTGCCAGCAGCATTACACGAAACTATGGCTACACCTTC. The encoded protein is CASSITRNYGYTF. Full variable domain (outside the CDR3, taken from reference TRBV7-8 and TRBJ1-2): GAGVSQSPRYKVAKRGQDVALRCDPISGHVSLFWYQQALGQGPEFLTYFQNEAQLDKSGLPSDRFFAERPEGSVSTLKIQRTQQEDSAVYLCASSITRNYGYTFGSGTRLTVV.

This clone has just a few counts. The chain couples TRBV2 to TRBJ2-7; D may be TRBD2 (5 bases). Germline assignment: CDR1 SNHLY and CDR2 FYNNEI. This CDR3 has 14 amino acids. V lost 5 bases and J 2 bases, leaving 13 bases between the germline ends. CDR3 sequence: CASSLEVFTYEQYF. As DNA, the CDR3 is TGTGCCAGCAGTTTGGAGGTTTTCACCTACGAGCAGTACTTC.